This TCR beta chain was profiled in a study of T cell repertoires in cytomegalovirus infection. TCRdb called the reads again in MiXCR, with one record for every CDR3 protein. The sample contains some 940,000 distinct CDR3 sequences, around 32% of which appear only once. As concerns this clonotype: What it recognizes is unknown.

The CDR3 is made up of 12 amino acids. Germline CDR1 and CDR2: SNHLY and FYNNEI. V was shortened by 7 bases and J by 2 bases, with 9 bases between the two germline ends. The source material was cultured CD8+ T cells from PBMCs, sampled from culture after CMV antigen stimulation. This chain links TRBV2 with TRBJ2-7; tentative D call: TRBD1 (5 bases). This sequence originates from a human donor in good health (CMV status not recorded). Some clones in this sample may be carry-over from other donors' samples. The CDR3 DNA sequence: TGTGCCAGCAAGGGGCGGCCCTACGAGCAGTACTTC. This gives the protein CASKGRPYEQYF.